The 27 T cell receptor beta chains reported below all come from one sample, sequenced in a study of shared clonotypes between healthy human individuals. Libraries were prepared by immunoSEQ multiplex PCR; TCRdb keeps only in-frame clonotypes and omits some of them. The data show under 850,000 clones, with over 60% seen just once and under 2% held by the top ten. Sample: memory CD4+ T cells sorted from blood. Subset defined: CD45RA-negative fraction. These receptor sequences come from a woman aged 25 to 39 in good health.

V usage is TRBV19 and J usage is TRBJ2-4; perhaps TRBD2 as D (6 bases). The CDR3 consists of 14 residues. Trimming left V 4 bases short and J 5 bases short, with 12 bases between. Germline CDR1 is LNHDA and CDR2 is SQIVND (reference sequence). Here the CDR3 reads CASSTGEGENIQYF. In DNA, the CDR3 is TGTGCCAGTAGTACGGGAGAAGGCGAAAACATTCAGTACTTC.

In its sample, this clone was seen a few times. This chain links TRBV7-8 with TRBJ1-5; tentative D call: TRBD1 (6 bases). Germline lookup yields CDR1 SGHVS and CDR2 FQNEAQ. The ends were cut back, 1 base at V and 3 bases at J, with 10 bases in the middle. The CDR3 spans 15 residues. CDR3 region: CASSLGGQANQPQHF. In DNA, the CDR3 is TGTGCCAGCAGCTTAGGGGGACAAGCCAATCAGCCCCAGCATTTT.

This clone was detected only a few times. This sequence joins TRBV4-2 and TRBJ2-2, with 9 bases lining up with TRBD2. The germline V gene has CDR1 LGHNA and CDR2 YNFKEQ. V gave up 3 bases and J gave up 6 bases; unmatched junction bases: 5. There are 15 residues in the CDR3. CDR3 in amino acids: CASSQVAGAPGELFF. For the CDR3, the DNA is TGTGCCAGCAGCCAGGTAGCGGGAGCCCCCGGGGAGCTGTTTTTT.

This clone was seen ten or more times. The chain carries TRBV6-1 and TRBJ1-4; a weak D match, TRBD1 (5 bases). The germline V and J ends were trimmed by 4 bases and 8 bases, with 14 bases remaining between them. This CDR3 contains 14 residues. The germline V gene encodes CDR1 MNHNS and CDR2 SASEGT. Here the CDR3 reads CASSGDGLWEKLFF. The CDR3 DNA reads TGTGCCAGCAGTGGGGACGGGTTATGGGAAAAACTGTTTTTT.

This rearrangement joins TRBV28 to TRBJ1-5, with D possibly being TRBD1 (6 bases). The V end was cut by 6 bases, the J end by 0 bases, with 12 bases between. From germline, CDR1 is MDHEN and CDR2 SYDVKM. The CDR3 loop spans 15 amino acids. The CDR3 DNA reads TGTGCCAGCAGATCCCAACAGGGTAGCAATCAGCCCCAGCATTTT. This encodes CASRSQQGSNQPQHF.

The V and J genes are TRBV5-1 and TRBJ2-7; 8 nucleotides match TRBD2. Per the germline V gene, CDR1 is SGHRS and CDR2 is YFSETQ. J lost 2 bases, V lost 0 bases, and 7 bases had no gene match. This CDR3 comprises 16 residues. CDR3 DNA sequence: TGCGCCAGCAGCTTGGTAGTGACTAGCGACACCTACGAGCAGTACTTC. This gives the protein CASSLVVTSDTYEQYF.

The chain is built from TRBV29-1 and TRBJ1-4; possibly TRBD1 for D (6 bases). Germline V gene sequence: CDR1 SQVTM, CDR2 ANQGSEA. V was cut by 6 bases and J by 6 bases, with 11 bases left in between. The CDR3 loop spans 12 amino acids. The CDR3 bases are TGCAGCGTAGCAAACAGGGATGAAAAACTGTTTTTT. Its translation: CSVANRDEKLFF.

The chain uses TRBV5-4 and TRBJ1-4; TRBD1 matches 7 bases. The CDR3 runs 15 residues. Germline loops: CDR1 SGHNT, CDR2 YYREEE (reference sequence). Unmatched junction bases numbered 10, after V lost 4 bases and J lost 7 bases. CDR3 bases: TGTGCCAGCAGCGGAATGCCAGGGGGGAGTGAAAAACTGTTTTTT. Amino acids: CASSGMPGGSEKLFF.

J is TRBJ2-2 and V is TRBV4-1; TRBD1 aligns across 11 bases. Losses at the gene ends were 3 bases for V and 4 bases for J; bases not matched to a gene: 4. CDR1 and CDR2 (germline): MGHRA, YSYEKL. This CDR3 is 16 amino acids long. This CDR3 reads CASSQDRGQVTGELFF. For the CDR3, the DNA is TGCGCCAGCAGCCAGGACAGGGGGCAGGTCACCGGGGAGCTGTTTTTT.

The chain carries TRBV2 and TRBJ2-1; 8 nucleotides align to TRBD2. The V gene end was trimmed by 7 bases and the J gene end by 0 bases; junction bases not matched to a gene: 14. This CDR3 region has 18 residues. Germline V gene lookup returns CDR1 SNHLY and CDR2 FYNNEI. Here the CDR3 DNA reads TGTGCCAGCATGTCCCGGGGGGTAGCGGGAAGCTCCTACAATGAGCAGTTCTTC. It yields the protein CASMSRGVAGSSYNEQFF.

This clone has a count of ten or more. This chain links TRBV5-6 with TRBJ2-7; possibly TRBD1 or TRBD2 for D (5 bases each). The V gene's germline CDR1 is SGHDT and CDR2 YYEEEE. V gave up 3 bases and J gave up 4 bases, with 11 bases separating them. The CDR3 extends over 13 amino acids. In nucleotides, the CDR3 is TGTGCCAGCAGCTATTCCGGGACGTACGAGCAGTACTTC. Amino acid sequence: CASSYSGTYEQYF.

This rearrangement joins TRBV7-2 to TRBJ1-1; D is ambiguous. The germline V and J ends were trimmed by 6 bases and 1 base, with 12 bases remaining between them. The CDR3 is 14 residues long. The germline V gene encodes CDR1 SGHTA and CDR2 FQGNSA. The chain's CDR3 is CASRRVGTNTEAFF. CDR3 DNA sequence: TGTGCCAGCAGAAGGGTCGGTACGAACACTGAAGCTTTCTTT.

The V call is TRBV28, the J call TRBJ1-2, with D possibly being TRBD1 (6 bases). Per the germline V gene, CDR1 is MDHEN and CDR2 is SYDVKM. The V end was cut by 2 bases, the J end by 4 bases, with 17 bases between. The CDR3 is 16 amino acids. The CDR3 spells CASSLPGAGLIYGYTF. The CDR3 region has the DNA TGTGCCAGCAGTTTACCGGGGGCAGGACTCATCTATGGCTACACCTTC.

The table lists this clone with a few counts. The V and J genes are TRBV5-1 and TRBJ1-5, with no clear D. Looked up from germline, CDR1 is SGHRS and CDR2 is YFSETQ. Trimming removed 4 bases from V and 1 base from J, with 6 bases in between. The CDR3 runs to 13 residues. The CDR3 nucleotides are TGCGCCAGCAGCGTAGGGAGCAATCAGCCCCAGCATTTT. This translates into CASSVGSNQPQHF.

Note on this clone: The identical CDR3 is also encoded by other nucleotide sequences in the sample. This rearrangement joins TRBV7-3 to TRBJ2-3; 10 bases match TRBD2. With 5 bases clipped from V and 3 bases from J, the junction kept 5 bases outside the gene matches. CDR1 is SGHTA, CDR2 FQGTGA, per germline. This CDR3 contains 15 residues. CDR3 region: CASSPAGGPTDTQYF. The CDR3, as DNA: TGTGCCAGCAGCCCAGCGGGAGGGCCTACAGATACGCAGTATTTT.

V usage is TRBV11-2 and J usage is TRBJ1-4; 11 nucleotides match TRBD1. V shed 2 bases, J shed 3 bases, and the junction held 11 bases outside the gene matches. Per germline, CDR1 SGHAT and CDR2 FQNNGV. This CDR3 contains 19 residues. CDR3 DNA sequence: TGTGCCAGCAGCTTACGGATCAACCCGGGACAGGGGGCTAATGAAAAACTGTTTTTT. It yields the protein CASSLRINPGQGANEKLFF.

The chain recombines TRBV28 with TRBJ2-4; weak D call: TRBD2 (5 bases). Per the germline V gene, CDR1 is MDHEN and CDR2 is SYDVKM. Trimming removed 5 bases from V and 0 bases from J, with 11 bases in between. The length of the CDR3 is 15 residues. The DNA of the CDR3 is TGTGCCAGCAGTCCGCCCGGAGGAGCCAAAAACATTCAGTACTTC. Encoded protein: CASSPPGGAKNIQYF.

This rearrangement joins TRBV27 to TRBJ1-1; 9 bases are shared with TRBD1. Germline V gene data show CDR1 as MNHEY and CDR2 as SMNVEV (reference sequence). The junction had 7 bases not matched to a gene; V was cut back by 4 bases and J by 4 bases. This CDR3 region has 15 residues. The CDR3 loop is CASSSQQGAITEAFF. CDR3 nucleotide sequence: TGTGCCAGCAGTTCCCAACAGGGGGCCATCACTGAAGCTTTCTTT.

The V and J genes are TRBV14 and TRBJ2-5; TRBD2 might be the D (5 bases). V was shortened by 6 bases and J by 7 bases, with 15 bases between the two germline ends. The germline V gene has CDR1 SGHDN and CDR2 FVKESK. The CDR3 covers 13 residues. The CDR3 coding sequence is TGTGCCAGCAGAGCTTCATCAGGAGGGACCCAGTACTTC. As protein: CASRASSGGTQYF. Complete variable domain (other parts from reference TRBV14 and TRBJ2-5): EAGVTQFPSHSVIEKGQTVTLRCDPISGHDNLYWYRRVMGKEIKFLLHFVKESKQDESGMPNNRFLAERTGGTYSTLKVQPAELEDSGVYFCASRASSGGTQYFGPGTRLLVL.

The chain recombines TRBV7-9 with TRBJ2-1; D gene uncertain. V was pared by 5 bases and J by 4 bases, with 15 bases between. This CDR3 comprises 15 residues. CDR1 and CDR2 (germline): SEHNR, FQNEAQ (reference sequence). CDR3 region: CASSTRAATYNEQFF. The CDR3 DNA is TGTGCCAGCAGCACCCGCGCAGCGACTTACAATGAGCAGTTCTTC.

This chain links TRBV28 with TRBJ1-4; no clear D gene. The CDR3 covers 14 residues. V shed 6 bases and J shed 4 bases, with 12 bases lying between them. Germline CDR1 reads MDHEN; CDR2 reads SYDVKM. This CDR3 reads CASRPRALNEKLFF. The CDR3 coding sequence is TGTGCCAGCAGACCCCGGGCCCTTAATGAAAAACTGTTTTTT.

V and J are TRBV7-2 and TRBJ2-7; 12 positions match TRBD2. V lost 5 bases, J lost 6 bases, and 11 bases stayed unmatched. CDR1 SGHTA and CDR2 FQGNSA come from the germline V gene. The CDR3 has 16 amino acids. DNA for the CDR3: TGTGCCAGCAGCCCTAGGACTAGCGGGACTTGGGTCGAGCAGTACTTC. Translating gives CASSPRTSGTWVEQYF.

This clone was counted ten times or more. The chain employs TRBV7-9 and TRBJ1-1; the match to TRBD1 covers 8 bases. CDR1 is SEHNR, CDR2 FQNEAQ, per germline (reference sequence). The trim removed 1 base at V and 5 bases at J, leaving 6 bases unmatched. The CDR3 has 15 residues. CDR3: CASSLGTGSRTEAFF. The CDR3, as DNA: TGTGCCAGCAGCTTAGGGACAGGGTCGAGAACTGAAGCTTTCTTT.

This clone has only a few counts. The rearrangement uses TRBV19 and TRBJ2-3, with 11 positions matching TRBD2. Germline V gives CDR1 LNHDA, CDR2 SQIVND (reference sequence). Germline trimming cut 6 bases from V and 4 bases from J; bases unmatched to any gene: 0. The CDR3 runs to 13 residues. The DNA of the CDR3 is TGTGCCAGTAGGGGACTAGCGGCAGATACGCAGTATTTT. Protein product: CASRGLAADTQYF.

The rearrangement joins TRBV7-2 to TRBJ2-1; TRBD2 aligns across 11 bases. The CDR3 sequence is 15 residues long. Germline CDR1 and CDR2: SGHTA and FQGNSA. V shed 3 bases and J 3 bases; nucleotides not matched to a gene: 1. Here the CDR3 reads CASSLGLAVYNEQFF. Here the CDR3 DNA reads TGTGCCAGCAGCTTGGGACTAGCGGTCTACAATGAGCAGTTCTTC.

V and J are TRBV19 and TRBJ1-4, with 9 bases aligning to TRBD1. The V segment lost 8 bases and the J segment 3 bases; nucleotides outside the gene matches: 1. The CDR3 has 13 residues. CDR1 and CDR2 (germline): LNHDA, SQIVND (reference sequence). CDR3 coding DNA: TGTGCCAGTGGGGACAGGGCTAATGAAAAACTGTTTTTT. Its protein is CASGDRANEKLFF.

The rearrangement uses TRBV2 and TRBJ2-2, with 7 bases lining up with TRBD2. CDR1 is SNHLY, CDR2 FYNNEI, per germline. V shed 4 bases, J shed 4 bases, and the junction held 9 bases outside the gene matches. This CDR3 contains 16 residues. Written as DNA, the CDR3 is TGTGCCAGCAGTGGCCGGGACTACTACCCCACCGGGGAGCTGTTTTTT. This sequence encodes CASSGRDYYPTGELFF.